This T cell receptor beta chain was found in a study of breast tumors, draining lymph nodes, adjacent tissues. Overall study findings and caveats: Data only fit, rather than demonstrated, lymph node origin of most tumor T cells.

MiXCR was run by TCRdb on the multiplex PCR reads, yielding one entry per CDR3 protein. The profile shows 80,000 to 130,000 distinct CDR3 sequences, 21% of them singletons. Axillary draining lymph nodes of breast cancer patients supplied the node samples. This clonotype was recorded at least ten times. No antigen is known for it. CDR1 and CDR2 from the germline V gene are PRHDT and FYEKMQ (reference sequence). The CDR3 has 15 amino acids. With V trimmed by 0 bases and J by 6 bases, 5 bases remained unmatched. The sample comprised axillary lymph node tissue. The clonotype comes from a female donor with breast cancer. Some clones in this sample may be carry-over from other donors' samples. The V call is TRBV13, the J call TRBJ2-7, with 10 bases aligning to TRBD1. The CDR3 here is CASSLGGRTGGEQYF. CDR3 DNA: TGTGCCAGCAGCTTAGGGGGGCGGACAGGGGGCGAGCAGTACTTC.